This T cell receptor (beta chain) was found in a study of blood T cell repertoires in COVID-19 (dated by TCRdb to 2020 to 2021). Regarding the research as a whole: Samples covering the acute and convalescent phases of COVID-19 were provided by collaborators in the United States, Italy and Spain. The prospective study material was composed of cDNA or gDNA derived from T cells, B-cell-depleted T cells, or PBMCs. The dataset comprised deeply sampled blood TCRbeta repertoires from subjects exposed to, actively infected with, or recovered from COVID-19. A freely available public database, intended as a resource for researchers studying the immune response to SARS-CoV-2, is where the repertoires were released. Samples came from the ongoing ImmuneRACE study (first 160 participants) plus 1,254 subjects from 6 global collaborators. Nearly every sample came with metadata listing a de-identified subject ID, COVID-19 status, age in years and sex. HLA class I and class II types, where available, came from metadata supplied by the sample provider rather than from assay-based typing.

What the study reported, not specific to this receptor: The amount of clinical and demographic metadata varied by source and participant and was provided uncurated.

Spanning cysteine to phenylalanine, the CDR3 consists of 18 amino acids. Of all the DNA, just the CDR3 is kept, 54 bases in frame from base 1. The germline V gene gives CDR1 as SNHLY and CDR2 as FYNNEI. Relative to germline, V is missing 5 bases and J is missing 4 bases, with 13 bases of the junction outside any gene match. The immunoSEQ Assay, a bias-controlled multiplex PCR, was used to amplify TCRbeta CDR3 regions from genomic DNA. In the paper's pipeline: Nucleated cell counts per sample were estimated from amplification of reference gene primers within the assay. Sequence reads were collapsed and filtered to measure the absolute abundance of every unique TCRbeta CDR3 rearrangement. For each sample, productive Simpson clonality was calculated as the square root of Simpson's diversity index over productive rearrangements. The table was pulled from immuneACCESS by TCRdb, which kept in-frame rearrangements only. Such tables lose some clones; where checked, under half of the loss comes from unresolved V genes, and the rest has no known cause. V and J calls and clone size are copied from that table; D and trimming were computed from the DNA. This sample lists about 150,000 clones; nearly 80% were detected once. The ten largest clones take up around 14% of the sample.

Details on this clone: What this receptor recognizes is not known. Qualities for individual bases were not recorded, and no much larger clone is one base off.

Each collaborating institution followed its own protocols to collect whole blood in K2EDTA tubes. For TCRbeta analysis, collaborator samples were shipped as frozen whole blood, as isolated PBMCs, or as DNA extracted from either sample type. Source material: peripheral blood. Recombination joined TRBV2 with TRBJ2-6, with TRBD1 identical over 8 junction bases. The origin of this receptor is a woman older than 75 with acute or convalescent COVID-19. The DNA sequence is TGTGCCAGCAGTCGTCCCGGGACAGGTTACTCCGGGGCCAACGTCCTGACTTTC. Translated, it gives CASSRPGTGYSGANVLTF. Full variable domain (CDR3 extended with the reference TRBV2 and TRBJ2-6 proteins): EPEVTQTPSHQVTQMGQEVILRCVPISNHLYFYWYRQILGQKVEFLVSFYNNEISEKSEIFDDQFSVERPDGSNFTLKIRSTKLEDSAMYFCASSRPGTGYSGANVLTFGAGSRLTVL.